This T cell receptor (beta chain) was identified during a study of shared clonotypes between healthy human individuals. Overall study findings and caveats: The sole specimen, blood, was sampled, and tissue repertoires likely differ. The naive CD4 repertoires of a handful of donors were compared, and around 5.1% of clonotypes were shared.

V was shortened by 6 bases and J by 0 bases, with 12 bases between the two germline ends. This CDR3 comprises 14 residues. Germline V lookup: CDR1 MNHEY, CDR2 SMNVEV (reference sequence). Worth noting for this clone: Its antigen is as yet unknown.

Replicate PCRs from sorted subsets contained 200 ng DNA, which is 30,000 to 35,000 T cell genomes. Source study methods: ImmunoSEQ supplied junction-only sequences lacking quality scores, so filtering was different. Repertoires were generated with immunoSEQ multiplex PCR, while TCRdb's copy carries only in-frame clones and drops some. The DNA was the basis for D and trimming; V, J and clone size are from that table. The sample yields about 2.5 million clones, around 90% seen once. This receptor was taken from a man between 18 and 29 years old in good health. Some clones in this sample may be carry-over from other donors' samples. The sequencing input was naive CD4+ T cells from PBMCs. Subset of the sample: CD45RA+ positively selected. V gene TRBV27 combines with J gene TRBJ2-7; the D gene is possibly TRBD2 (6 bases). In nucleotides, the CDR3 is TGTGCCAGCAGAACAGGACTAAGCTCCTACGAGCAGTACTTC. Translating it yields CASRTGLSSYEQYF.